This is a list of T cell receptor beta chains from one sample in a study of CD8 T cells in Susac syndrome. Each CDR3 protein gets one entry after TCRdb re-called the immunoSEQ multiplex PCR reads with MiXCR. This table holds about 240,000 distinct CDR3 sequences, about 96% found once. Specimen: CD4+ T cells from PBMCs. The receptors shown here come from a human donor with Susac syndrome. The CDR3 runs from the conserved cysteine through the conserved F or W. The D gene is left open where the match is weak. Clone size, where shown, is once, few, many, or a class for clones that have expanded.

d_gene	abundance	v_gene	j_gene	CDR3aa	CDR3nt
-	once	TRBV19	TRBJ1-2	CASSIGLGNYGYTF	TGTGCCAGTAGTATTGGTCTTGGGAACTATGGCTACACCTTC
-	-	TRBV3-1	TRBJ1-1	CASSQAGGTVF	TGTGCCAGCAGCCAAGCGGGGGGCACCGTGTTT
-	once	TRBV7-9	TRBJ2-2	CASSSPTANTGELFF	TGTGCCAGCAGCTCTCCAACCGCGAACACCGGGGAGCTGTTTTTT
-	-	TRBV29-1	TRBJ1-2	CSVENRAPNYGYTF	TGCAGCGTTGAAAATAGGGCTCCGAACTATGGCTACACCTTC
-	-	TRBV20-1	TRBJ1-1	CSAVVLNTEAFF	TGCAGTGCTGTTGTCCTAAACACTGAAGCTTTCTTT
-	-	TRBV20-1	TRBJ2-1	CSAPNINEQFF	TGCAGTGCTCCGAATATCAATGAGCAGTTCTTC
TRBD1	-	TRBV5-1	TRBJ2-7	CASSLGQQQGSHEQYF	TGCGCCAGCAGCTTGGGACAGCAACAGGGGAGCCACGAGCAGTACTTC
TRBD1	-	TRBV11-2	TRBJ2-7	CASSFGTGVSEQYF	TGTGCCAGCAGCTTCGGGACAGGGGTAAGCGAGCAGTACTTC
-	-	TRBV2	TRBJ2-6	CASGREQASGANVLTF	TGTGCCAGCGGCAGGGAGCAAGCCTCTGGGGCCAACGTCCTGACTTTC
-	-	TRBV2	TRBJ2-7	CASSELQYEQYF	TGTGCCAGCAGTGAACTACAATACGAGCAGTACTTC
-	few	TRBV7-9	TRBJ2-7	CASSLAGPPYEQYF	TGTGCCAGCAGCTTAGCCGGGCCCCCCTACGAGCAGTACTTC
TRBD2	-	TRBV27	TRBJ2-1	CASSLKGLAGGEQFF	TGTGCCAGCAGTTTAAAGGGGCTAGCGGGAGGGGAGCAGTTCTTC
-	-	TRBV18	TRBJ2-1	CASSSPSLSYNEQFF	TGTGCCAGCTCATCTCCTAGCCTTTCCTACAATGAGCAGTTCTTC
TRBD1	-	TRBV27	TRBJ2-5	CASSLSDRGSQETQYF	TGTGCCAGCAGTTTATCGGACAGGGGGAGTCAAGAGACCCAGTACTTC
-	once	TRBV4-1	TRBJ2-1	CASSPLPYNEQFF	TGCGCCAGCAGCCCGCTTCCGTACAATGAGCAGTTCTTC
-	-	TRBV27	TRBJ2-7	CASSHDSAAYEQYF	TGTGCCAGCAGCCACGACAGCGCAGCCTACGAGCAGTACTTC
-	once	TRBV29-1	TRBJ1-4	CSVVKEEKLFF	TGCAGCGTTGTCAAGGAGGAAAAACTGTTTTTT
-	-	TRBV14	TRBJ1-3	CASSQVGHSTGTIYF	TGTGCCAGCAGCCAAGTGGGACACTCCACTGGCACCATATATTTT
TRBD2	-	TRBV28	TRBJ2-1	CASSPSKLAGANNEQFF	TGTGCCAGCAGTCCTTCAAAACTAGCGGGGGCCAACAATGAGCAGTTCTTC
-	-	TRBV11-1	TRBJ2-1	CASSRSGPLVNEQFF	TGTGCCAGCAGCCGCTCGGGACCCCTGGTAAATGAGCAGTTCTTC
-	-	TRBV20-1	TRBJ1-5	CSARGVRDQPQHF	TGCAGTGCTAGAGGTGTAAGGGATCAGCCCCAGCATTTT
-	-	TRBV7-9	TRBJ2-2	CASAGDSGELFF	TGTGCCAGCGCTGGCGATAGCGGGGAGCTGTTTTTT
-	-	TRBV29-1	TRBJ1-1	CSVVGHMNTEAFF	TGCAGCGTTGTTGGACATATGAACACTGAAGCTTTCTTT
-	-	TRBV15	TRBJ2-2	CATSRPGTKNTGELFF	TGTGCCACCAGCAGACCCGGGACAAAGAACACCGGGGAGCTGTTTTTT
-	once	TRBV4-1	TRBJ2-2	CASSQGAVQRVYTGELFF	TGCGCCAGCAGCCAAGGTGCGGTCCAGCGGGTGTACACCGGGGAGCTGTTTTTT
-	-	TRBV3-1	TRBJ2-7	CASSQAALGAYEQYF	TGTGCCAGCAGCCAAGCGGCCCTTGGAGCCTACGAGCAGTACTTC
-	-	TRBV4-2	TRBJ2-7	CASSHGQGFYEQYF	TGTGCCAGCAGCCACGGTCAGGGATTCTACGAGCAGTACTTC
-	-	TRBV30	TRBJ1-4	CAWSRPRSYNEKLFF	TGTGCCTGGAGTCGGCCGCGGTCATACAATGAAAAACTGTTTTTT
TRBD1	-	TRBV27	TRBJ2-7	CASSFDRGGSYEQYF	TGTGCCAGCAGTTTCGACAGGGGGGGTTCCTACGAGCAGTACTTC
TRBD1	few	TRBV19	TRBJ1-5	CASSDRVGQPQHF	TGTGCCAGTAGTGACAGGGTCGGTCAGCCCCAGCATTTT
-	-	TRBV11-2	TRBJ2-1	CASSLGGREQFF	TGTGCCAGCAGCTTAGGGGGGCGTGAGCAGTTCTTC
-	-	TRBV18	TRBJ1-1	CASSPPNTEAFF	TGTGCCAGCTCACCACCAAACACTGAAGCTTTCTTT
TRBD1	-	TRBV20-1	TRBJ1-4	CSAREAQGNEKLFF	TGCAGTGCTAGAGAAGCACAGGGGAATGAAAAACTGTTTTTT
-	-	TRBV6-5	TRBJ2-5	CASGRASKETQYF	TGTGCCAGCGGTCGAGCCTCGAAAGAGACCCAGTACTTC
-	-	TRBV10-3	TRBJ2-5	CAISEAAARDQYF	TGTGCCATCAGTGAGGCGGCCGCCCGCGACCAGTACTTC
TRBD2	-	TRBV20-1	TRBJ2-7	CSASNPAGVSYEQYF	TGCAGTGCTAGTAACCCAGCGGGGGTAAGCTACGAGCAGTACTTC
TRBD2	-	TRBV13	TRBJ2-1	CASSLRLAGDPISYNEQFF	TGTGCCAGCAGCTTAAGACTAGCGGGAGACCCTATCTCCTACAATGAGCAGTTCTTC
TRBD2	-	TRBV12-3/TRBV12-4	TRBJ2-4	CASTSQGLAALNKNIQYF	TGTGCCAGCACCTCTCAGGGACTAGCCGCTTTGAACAAAAACATTCAGTACTTC
-	-	TRBV24-1	TRBJ2-2	CATSKRTGELFF	TGTGCCACCAGTAAGCGGACCGGGGAGCTGTTTTTT
-	-	TRBV29-1	TRBJ1-2	CSVGEGVF	TGCAGCGTTGGAGAGGGGGTCTTC
-	-	TRBV15	TRBJ1-5	CATSRDRMGERGNQPQHF	TGTGCCACCAGCAGAGATCGGATGGGGGAGAGAGGCAATCAGCCCCAGCATTTT
-	-	TRBV10-3	TRBJ2-1	CAISDGYRGEQFF	TGTGCCATCAGTGACGGCTATCGTGGTGAGCAGTTCTTC
TRBD2	-	TRBV6-1	TRBJ2-1	CASALAGGPGSDEQFF	TGTGCCAGCGCTCTAGCGGGAGGGCCGGGTTCGGATGAGCAGTTCTTC
-	once	TRBV6-6	TRBJ1-2	CASSYSTDTYGYTF	TGTGCCAGCAGTTACTCGACAGATACTTATGGCTACACCTTC
-	-	TRBV30	TRBJ2-6	CAWTRTSVSGANVLTF	TGTGCCTGGACCCGGACGTCCGTTTCTGGGGCCAACGTCCTGACTTTC
-	-	TRBV12-5	TRBJ2-7	CASGLGVAGSYEQYF	TGTGCTAGTGGTTTGGGGGTAGCAGGATCCTACGAGCAGTACTTC
-	-	TRBV28	TRBJ1-5	CASSLYQGQPQHF	TGTGCCAGCAGTTTATATCAGGGACAGCCCCAGCATTTT
TRBD2	-	TRBV28	TRBJ2-7	CASSLPSGISYEQYF	TGTGCCAGCAGTTTGCCTAGCGGGATCTCCTACGAGCAGTACTTC
TRBD1	-	TRBV3-1	TRBJ2-7	CASSQGDRAYEQYF	TGTGCCAGCAGCCAAGGGGACAGGGCGTACGAGCAGTACTTC